This T cell receptor beta chain was retrieved from a study of T cells in Graves' hyperthyroidism and ophthalmopathy. Diagnoses rested on clinical symptoms, serum thyroxine and TRAb, thyroid ultrasound and orbital computed tomography. Isolation of PBMCs was performed on around 9.4 ml fresh peripheral blood. Trimming took off 3 bases at V and 4 bases at J, with 10 bases between the two ends. This CDR3 is 13 amino acids long. Germline V gene lookup returns CDR1 MDHEN and CDR2 SYDVKM. At least ten counts were recorded for this clonotype. Amplification of TCR beta CDR3 regions was performed using RNA transcripts as template. The TCR CDR3 was amplified in a first-round RT-PCR using the HTBI primer set. Each CDR3 protein is one row after TCRdb ran MiXCR on the multiplex PCR reads. The sample includes about 200,000 distinct CDR3 sequences, about 15% of them seen just once.

The rearrangement links TRBV28 to TRBJ2-7; maybe TRBD2 (5 bases). The sequencing input was blood. The clonotype was recovered from a man in his fifties or sixties with Graves' hyperthyroidism. CDR3 protein: CASSFTRAYEQYF. CDR3 nucleotides: TGTGCCAGCAGTTTCACTAGGGCATACGAGCAGTACTTC. Drawing the rest from reference TRBV28 and TRBJ2-7, the complete variable domain is DVKVTQSSRYLVKRTGEKVFLECVQDMDHENMFWYRQDPGLGLRLIYFSYDVKMKEKGDIPEGYSVSREKKERFSLILESASTNQTSMYLCASSFTRAYEQYFGPGTRLTVT.